The 3 T cell receptor beta chains listed next were all sequenced from one sample in a study of blood T cell repertoires in COVID-19. TCRdb's copy holds only in-frame clones and misses some; the assay was immunoSEQ multiplex PCR. The profile shows about 110,000 clones, more than 75% of them singletons. Sequenced input: peripheral blood. The source of these receptors is a man in his forties with acute or convalescent COVID-19.

This clone was picked up one time. The chain carries TRBV5-1 and TRBJ1-1; D is possibly TRBD1 (6 bases). The CDR3 length is 13 residues. Trimming pared 2 bases from V and 5 bases from J, leaving 10 bases between. Germline CDR1 and CDR2: SGHRS and YFSETQ. The CDR3 DNA is TGCGCCAGCAGCTTCCGTAGGGGGACTGAAGCTTTCTTT. Protein sequence: CASSFRRGTEAFF.

CDR3 in amino acids: CASSFSWQGATDTQYF. CDR3 bases: TGTGCCAGCAGCTTCTCGTGGCAGGGGGCGACTGATACGCAGTATTTT. V and J are TRBV7-6 and TRBJ2-3, with 8 nucleotides matching TRBD1. After removal of 3 bases from V and 6 bases from J, the junction contained 11 bases not matched to a gene. CDR3 length: 16 amino acids. The germline CDR1 and CDR2 sequences are SGHVS and FNYEAQ.

A single count supports this clone. This sequence joins TRBV5-1 and TRBJ2-5; D is unresolved. The CDR3 contains 13 residues. The ends were cut back, 2 bases at V and 1 base at J, with 6 bases in the middle. Germline V gene lookup returns CDR1 SGHRS and CDR2 YFSETQ. The CDR3, as DNA: TGCGCCAGCAGCTTAGACTTCCAAGAGACCCAGTACTTC. Encoded protein: CASSLDFQETQYF.